The 25 T cell receptor beta chains in this list originate from one sample, sequenced in a study of Tregs in tolerant kidney transplant recipients. TCRdb's table, derived via immunoSEQ multiplex PCR, lists solely in-frame clones and lacks some. The profile shows some 90,000 clones, approximately 90% of them singletons. Sample: CD8+ T cells from blood. The receptors shown here come from a human donor in good health.

J is TRBJ2-3 and V is TRBV11-3; 8 bases match TRBD2. Germline CDR1 and CDR2: SGHNT and YENEEA. J gave up 3 bases and V 1 base, and 9 bases lay outside the gene matches. CDR3 size: 17 residues. The CDR3: CASSLGWPAGETDTQYF. CDR3 in DNA: TGTGCCAGCAGCTTAGGATGGCCAGCGGGAGAAACAGATACGCAGTATTTT.

The genes are TRBV19 and TRBJ2-7; no reliable D call. CDR1 and CDR2 (germline): LNHDA, SQIVND (reference sequence). V shed 6 bases and J shed 5 bases, with 8 bases lying between them. This CDR3 has 11 amino acids. The CDR3 region has the DNA TGTGCCAGTAGGCGAAGGAACGAGCAGTACTTC. Protein: CASRRRNEQYF.

The V call is TRBV29-1, the J call TRBJ2-7; no clear D. The germline V and J ends were trimmed by 3 bases and 6 bases, with 15 bases remaining between them. The CDR3 totals 13 residues. Germline CDR1 and CDR2: SQVTM and ANQGSEA. DNA of the CDR3: TGCAGCGTTGAGGGTCAGGTGCCTTCCGAGCAGTACTTC. It is translated as CSVEGQVPSEQYF.

Only a few counts were recorded for this clone. The chain employs TRBV14 and TRBJ2-6; 9 bases agree with TRBD1. V lost 0 bases, J lost 2 bases, and 2 bases stayed unmatched. The CDR3 spans 17 residues. The V gene's germline CDR1 is SGHDN and CDR2 FVKESK. The CDR3 DNA is TGTGCCAGCAGCCAAGAGGGGGACAGGGCTGGGGCCAACGTCCTGACTTTC. It translates to CASSQEGDRAGANVLTF.

The rearrangement links TRBV5-4 to TRBJ2-7; TRBD1 might be the D (6 bases). The V and J ends lost 4 bases and 1 base respectively, with 12 bases between them. Per the germline V gene, CDR1 is SGHNT and CDR2 is YYREEE (reference sequence). This CDR3 is built from 14 residues. For the CDR3, the DNA is TGTGCCAGCAGCCTAATAACAGGGTCCTACGAGCAGTACTTC. Amino acids: CASSLITGSYEQYF.

The chain couples TRBV11-2 to TRBJ2-5, with 7 bases identical to TRBD1. The CDR3 runs 13 residues. V lost 3 bases, J lost 2 bases, and 0 bases stayed unmatched. CDR1 SGHAT and CDR2 FQNNGV come from the germline V gene. CDR3 DNA: TGTGCCAGCAGCTTCAGGGGGCAAGAGACCCAGTACTTC. This translates into CASSFRGQETQYF.

V is TRBV5-5 and J is TRBJ2-7, with TRBD2 as a possible D gene (6 bases). Between the trimmed V and J ends, which lost 0 bases and 4 bases, there was a span of 17 bases. Germline assignment: CDR1 SGHKS and CDR2 YYEKEE (reference sequence). The CDR3 runs 16 residues. The CDR3: CASSLEGRGSIYEQYF. CDR3 DNA sequence: TGTGCCAGCAGCTTGGAGGGACGGGGGTCAATATACGAGCAGTACTTC.

The chain uses TRBV19 and TRBJ2-7; 7 bases map to TRBD1. The V and J ends lost 1 base and 2 bases, in that order; junction bases with no gene match: 2. Germline CDR1 and CDR2: LNHDA and SQIVND (reference sequence). The CDR3 is 14 residues long. The CDR3 nucleotides read TGTGCCAGTAGTATAGGGGACAGAGCCTACGAGCAGTACTTC. Encoded protein: CASSIGDRAYEQYF. Full variable domain (remainder filled in from reference TRBV19 and TRBJ2-7): DGGITQSPKYLFRKEGQNVTLSCEQNLNHDAMYWYRQDPGQGLRLIYYSQIVNDFQKGDIAEGYSVSREKKESFPLTVTSAQKNPTAFYLCASSIGDRAYEQYFGPGTRLTVT.

The rearrangement uses TRBV2 and TRBJ1-5; no clear D gene. Germline CDR1 reads SNHLY; CDR2 reads FYNNEI. V gave up 0 bases and J gave up 4 bases, with 4 bases separating them. The CDR3 length is 13 residues. CDR3: CASSEAWNQPQHF. The CDR3 DNA follows: TGTGCCAGCAGTGAAGCTTGGAATCAGCCCCAGCATTTT.

The chain employs TRBV7-2 and TRBJ2-1; the D gene is possibly TRBD1 (7 bases). Germline loops: CDR1 SGHTA, CDR2 FQGNSA. The CDR3 is 15 residues long. Between the trimmed V and J ends, which lost 3 bases and 0 bases, there was a span of 9 bases. DNA for the CDR3: TGTGCCAGCAGCTTGGAGGGGGCCTCCTACAATGAGCAGTTCTTC. It specifies CASSLEGASYNEQFF.

This clone is a singleton in its sample. The rearrangement joins TRBV27 to TRBJ1-2; D not certain. The V and J ends lost 3 bases and 2 bases respectively, with 7 bases between them. The CDR3 has 13 residues. Per germline, CDR1 MNHEY and CDR2 SMNVEV (reference sequence). CDR3 nucleotides: TGTGCCAGCAGTTTCAAACCGAACTATGGCTACACCTTC. Translation: CASSFKPNYGYTF.

V gene TRBV7-6 combines with J gene TRBJ1-4; D unresolved. Trimming pared 4 bases from V and 7 bases from J, leaving 13 bases between. The germline V gene encodes CDR1 SGHVS and CDR2 FNYEAQ. The length of the CDR3 is 14 residues. The DNA of the CDR3 is TGTGCCAGCAGCTACGGCCCTATAGGTGAAAAACTGTTTTTT. Translated, it gives CASSYGPIGEKLFF.

The CDR3 nucleotides read TGTGCCAGCAGCGTAGGGACGGTAGGGTTCACTGAAGCTTTCTTT. Amino acids: CASSVGTVGFTEAFF. This chain joins TRBV5-4 and TRBJ1-1, with D perhaps matching TRBD1 (5 bases). With 4 bases removed from V and 4 bases from J, the gap between germline ends came to 17 bases. This CDR3 contains 15 residues. Per germline, CDR1 SGHNT and CDR2 YYREEE (reference sequence).

The V call is TRBV2, the J call TRBJ1-2; D possibly corresponds to TRBD1 (5 bases). The CDR3 runs 14 residues. V lost 4 bases to trimming and J lost 4 bases, with 13 bases between them. Germline CDR1 SNHLY, CDR2 FYNNEI. The CDR3 here is CASSGSGAPYGYTF. The CDR3 bases are TGTGCCAGCAGTGGGAGCGGGGCACCCTATGGCTACACCTTC.

The V gene is TRBV30, the J gene TRBJ2-7; a possible D gene is TRBD2 (7 bases). The germline CDR1 and CDR2 sequences are GTSNPN and SVGIG (reference sequence). There are 16 residues in the CDR3. V lost 2 bases and J lost 1, with 18 bases in between. The CDR3 region is CAWSSTGGRRSYEQYF. The CDR3 DNA follows: TGTGCCTGGAGTTCCACGGGGGGCCGTAGGTCCTACGAGCAGTACTTC.

This chain uses TRBV7-2 with TRBJ2-7; a weak D match, TRBD1 (5 bases). The CDR3 length is 16 residues. V lost 1 base and J 0 bases, leaving 13 bases between the germline ends. CDR1 SGHTA and CDR2 FQGNSA come from the germline V gene. The CDR3 region is CASSLDDSLTSYEQYF. The CDR3 nucleotides are TGTGCCAGCAGCTTAGATGACAGCCTAACCTCCTACGAGCAGTACTTC.

This chain uses TRBV4-1 with TRBJ2-3; TRBD2 agrees at 10 bases. V lost 1 base and J lost 5; bases outside the gene matches: 6. CDR3 length: 16 residues. The germline V gene encodes CDR1 MGHRA and CDR2 YSYEKL. Here the CDR3 reads CASSQVVSGRRDTQYF. The CDR3 DNA reads TGCGCCAGCAGCCAAGTGGTTAGCGGGAGGAGAGATACGCAGTATTTT.

The chain is built from TRBV7-9 and TRBJ1-5; possible D gene TRBD1, 6 bases. The CDR3 totals 15 residues. Germline loops: CDR1 SEHNR, CDR2 FQNEAQ (reference sequence). V dropped 1 base and J dropped 5 bases, with 12 bases sitting between them. The CDR3 DNA reads TGTGCCAGCAGCTTAGAACAGGGTGGTCATCAGCCCCAGCATTTT. Translation gives CASSLEQGGHQPQHF.

The chain links TRBV7-7 to TRBJ2-1, with D possibly matching TRBD2 (5 bases). Trimming shortened V by 5 bases and J by 13 bases, and 18 bases separated the two germline ends. Germline V gene data show CDR1 as SSHAT and CDR2 as FNYEAQ (reference sequence). The CDR3 totals 13 residues. As DNA, the CDR3 is TGTGCCAGCAGCGCGCCTCTAGCCTTTCACCAGTTCTTC. This sequence encodes CASSAPLAFHQFF.

The chain uses TRBV6-4 and TRBJ2-3; 10 bases match TRBD2. The CDR3 has 15 amino acids. With 3 bases clipped from V and 6 bases from J, the junction kept 6 bases outside the gene matches. CDR1 and CDR2 from the germline V gene are MRHNA and SNTAGT. CDR3 sequence: CASSEASGRSDTQYF. CDR3 DNA sequence: TGTGCCAGCAGTGAGGCTAGCGGGAGATCGGATACGCAGTATTTT.

CDR3 DNA sequence: TGTGCCAGCAGTTCAAAGACGATGAACACTGAAGCTTTCTTT. Amino acids: CASSSKTMNTEAFF. V and J are TRBV27 and TRBJ1-1, with D unclear. Germline V CDR1 and CDR2: MNHEY, SMNVEV (reference sequence). The V end lost 4 bases, the J end lost 0 bases, and 9 bases lay between the germline ends. The CDR3 length is 14 residues.

The rearrangement uses TRBV5-1 and TRBJ2-7; D may be TRBD1 (6 bases). Germline V gene data show CDR1 as SGHRS and CDR2 as YFSETQ. Deletions cut 6 bases from V and 2 bases from J, with 21 bases between. The CDR3 extends over 16 amino acids. The CDR3 nucleotides are TGCGCCAGCAACAATGAAGTCAGGGGTACAACCTACGAGCAGTACTTC. Encoded protein: CASNNEVRGTTYEQYF. Using reference TRBV5-1 and TRBJ2-7 for the parts outside the CDR3, the full variable domain is KAGVTQTPRYLIKTRGQQVTLSCSPISGHRSVSWYQQTPGQGLQFLFEYFSETQRNKGNFPGRFSGRQFSNSRSEMNVSTLELGDSALYLCASNNEVRGTTYEQYFGPGTRLTVT.

The CDR3 DNA reads as TGTGCCAGCAGCTTGGGGCGTCTTCAGTTCTTC. It encodes CASSLGRLQFF. The V and J genes are TRBV5-5 and TRBJ2-1; no reliable D call. V was pared by 0 bases and J by 13 bases, with 8 bases between. Germline lookup yields CDR1 SGHKS and CDR2 YYEKEE (reference sequence). The CDR3 has 11 residues.

The rearrangement links TRBV9 to TRBJ2-3; 12 bases map to TRBD2. The CDR3 consists of 16 residues. With V trimmed by 4 bases and J by 4 bases, 7 bases remained unmatched. The V gene's germline CDR1 is SGDLS and CDR2 YYNGEE. CDR3 region: CASSLAGGLASDTQYF. DNA of the CDR3: TGTGCCAGCAGCCTAGCGGGGGGGCTTGCATCAGATACGCAGTATTTT.

CDR3 region: CASSVSDSNQPQHF. CDR3 DNA sequence: TGTGCCAGCAGCGTGTCAGATAGCAATCAGCCCCAGCATTTT. V usage is TRBV9 and J usage is TRBJ1-5; D gene ambiguous. The CDR3 is made up of 14 amino acids. Deletions cut 2 bases from V and 0 bases from J, with 6 bases between. The V gene's germline CDR1 is SGDLS and CDR2 YYNGEE.